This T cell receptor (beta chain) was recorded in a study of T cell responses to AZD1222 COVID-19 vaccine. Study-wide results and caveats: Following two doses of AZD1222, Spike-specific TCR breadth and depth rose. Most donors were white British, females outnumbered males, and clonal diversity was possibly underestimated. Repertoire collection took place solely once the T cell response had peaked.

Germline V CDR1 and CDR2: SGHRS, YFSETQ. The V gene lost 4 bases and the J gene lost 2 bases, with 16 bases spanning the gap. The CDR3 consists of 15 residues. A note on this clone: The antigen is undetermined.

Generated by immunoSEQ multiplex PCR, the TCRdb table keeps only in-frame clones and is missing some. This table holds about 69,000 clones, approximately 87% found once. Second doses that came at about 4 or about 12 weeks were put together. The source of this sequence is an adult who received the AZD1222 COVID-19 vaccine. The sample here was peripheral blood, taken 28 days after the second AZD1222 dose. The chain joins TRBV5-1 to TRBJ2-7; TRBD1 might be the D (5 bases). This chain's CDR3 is CASSPPTALAYEQYF. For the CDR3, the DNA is TGCGCCAGCAGCCCGCCGACAGCCCTCGCCTACGAGCAGTACTTC.